Each of the 12 T cell receptor beta chains below was sequenced from the same sample in a study of T cell repertoires in cytomegalovirus infection. Using its own MiXCR run on the reads, TCRdb lists one record per CDR3 protein. The sample holds about 920,000 distinct CDR3 sequences, around 30% seen once. Their cognate antigens are unknown. The source material was cultured CD8+ T cells from PBMCs, sampled from culture after CMV antigen stimulation. The receptor source for this set is a human donor in good health (CMV status not recorded). Some clones in this sample may be carry-over from other donors' samples.

As DNA, the CDR3 is TGTGCCAGCAGTTCGGGACAGGGGTACGGTGAAGCTTTCTTT. Its protein product is CASSSGQGYGEAFF. The V gene is TRBV27, the J gene TRBJ1-1, with 10 bases identical to TRBD1. Unmatched junction bases numbered 6, after V lost 4 bases and J lost 7 bases. Germline CDR1 and CDR2: MNHEY and SMNVEV (reference sequence). The CDR3 extends over 14 amino acids.

This clonotype showed up just once. J is TRBJ2-7 and V is TRBV2; 7 bases fit TRBD1. The CDR3 sequence is 14 residues long. The V gene's germline CDR1 is SNHLY and CDR2 FYNNEI. The CDR3 sequence is CVSSEGTGAYEQYV. CDR3 bases: TGTGTCAGCAGTGAAGGAACAGGGGCCTACGAGCAGTACGTC.

The chain is built from TRBV27 and TRBJ1-1; possible D gene TRBD1, 5 bases. V lost 6 bases and J lost 0, with 14 bases in between. The CDR3 runs to 15 residues. Germline V lookup: CDR1 MNHEY, CDR2 SMNVEV (reference sequence). The CDR3 DNA is TGTGCCAGCAGGCTTCAGGGTGACATGAACACTGAAGCTTTCTTT. Its protein product is CASRLQGDMNTEAFF.

For this clonotype: A read error may produce the germline difference seen at one junction end. The chain has TRBV19 and TRBJ1-5, with TRBD1 matching over 7 bases. Germline V gene data show CDR1 as LNHDA and CDR2 as SQIVND (reference sequence). The CDR3 extends over 17 amino acids. The CDR3 bases are TGTGCCAATAGTATAAAGAATCGAGGGGGCAGCTGGCAGCCCCAGCATTTT. Translating gives CANSIKNRGGSWQPQHF.

V and J are TRBV6-2 or TRBV6-3 and TRBJ1-5; the D gene is possibly TRBD1 (6 bases). The length of the CDR3 is 16 residues. Trimming shortened V by 5 bases and J by 9 bases, and 23 bases separated the two germline ends. CDR1 is MNHEY, CDR2 SVGEGT, per germline. The CDR3 spells CASSTPGQAVEGPQHF. Written as DNA, the CDR3 is TGTGCCAGCAGTACCCCGGGACAAGCCGTCGAAGGGCCCCAGCATTTT.

This chain links TRBV19 with TRBJ1-5, with D possibly being TRBD1 (5 bases). CDR3 size: 14 residues. V lost 7 bases, J lost 4 bases, and 14 bases lay in between. Germline CDR1 LNHDA, CDR2 SQIVND (reference sequence). The CDR3 is CASNRPGINQPQHF. Written as DNA, the CDR3 is TGTGCCAGTAATCGGCCAGGGATTAATCAGCCCCAGCATTTT.

V gene TRBV10-1 combines with J gene TRBJ1-5; perhaps D is TRBD1 or TRBD2 (5 bases each). The end of the DNA aligns better with TRBJ2-3, so the J call may be wrong. Looked up from germline, CDR1 is WNHNN and CDR2 is SYGVQD (reference sequence). The CDR3 spans 14 residues. The CDR3 nucleotides are TGCGCCAGCAGTGCGGGACGGGATAATCAGCCCCAGTATTTT. Translation: CASSAGRDNQPQYF.

In this sample, this clonotype turned up many times. The CDR3 region is CASSLEEGSYNEQFF. The CDR3 region has the DNA TGTGCCAGCAGCTTAGAAGAGGGGAGTTACAATGAGCAGTTCTTC. The rearrangement uses TRBV7-2 and TRBJ2-1; D is tentatively TRBD1 or TRBD2 (5 bases each). From germline, CDR1 is SGHTA and CDR2 FQGNSA. CDR3 length equals 15 residues. The V end lost 1 base, the J end lost 4 bases, and 11 bases lay between the germline ends.

The rearrangement joins TRBV9 to TRBJ2-1; D may correspond to TRBD1 or TRBD2 (5 bases each). This CDR3 contains 16 residues. V was pared by 3 bases and J by 9 bases, with 22 bases between. The germline gives CDR1 SGDLS, CDR2 YYNGEE. The DNA for the CDR3 is TGTGCCAGCAGCGCAGGTAGGGACCGGCATATGATTGAGCAGTTCTTC. Translation: CASSAGRDRHMIEQFF.

The table lists this clonotype with a few counts. The V and J genes are TRBV10-1 and TRBJ2-3; 9 bases are shared with TRBD1. V was clipped by 8 bases and J by 2 bases; unmatched bases: 2. CDR1 and CDR2 from the germline V gene are WNHNN and SYGVQD (reference sequence). The CDR3 length is 13 residues. The CDR3 DNA is TGCGCCAGCGGACAGGGGATCACAGATACGCAGTATTTT. Protein sequence: CASGQGITDTQYF.

In this sample, this clonotype turned up a few times. CDR3 coding DNA: TGCGCCAGCACCCCAGGGCCTCTAGCGGGGGGAGTTGAGACCCAGTACTTC. Protein sequence: CASTPGPLAGGVETQYF. This chain connects TRBV4-1 to TRBJ2-5, with 11 nucleotides matching TRBD2. In germline, CDR1 is MGHRA, CDR2 YSYEKL. The CDR3 totals 17 residues. The ends lost 7 bases at V and 5 bases at J; junction bases unmatched: 15.

This clonotype was counted only a few times. The rearrangement joins TRBV7-6 to TRBJ1-2; the D is unclear. Trimming pared 5 bases from V and 4 bases from J, leaving 14 bases between. CDR3 size: 14 residues. Germline V gives CDR1 SGHVS, CDR2 FNYEAQ. CDR3 region: CASSPGPEAYGYTF. The CDR3 DNA reads as TGTGCCAGCAGCCCAGGACCAGAAGCCTATGGCTACACCTTC.